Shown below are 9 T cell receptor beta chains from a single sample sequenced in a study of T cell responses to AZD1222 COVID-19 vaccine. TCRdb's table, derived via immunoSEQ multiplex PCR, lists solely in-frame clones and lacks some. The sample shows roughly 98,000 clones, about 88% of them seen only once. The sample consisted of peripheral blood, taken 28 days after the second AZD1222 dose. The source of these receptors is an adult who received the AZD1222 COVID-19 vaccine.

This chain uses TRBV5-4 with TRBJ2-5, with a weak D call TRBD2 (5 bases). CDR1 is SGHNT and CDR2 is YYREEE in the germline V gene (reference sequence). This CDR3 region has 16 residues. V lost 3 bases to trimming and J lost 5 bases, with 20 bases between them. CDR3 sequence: CASSSIRGAIGETQYF. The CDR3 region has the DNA TGTGCCAGCAGCTCAATACGGGGAGCGATTGGGGAGACCCAGTACTTC. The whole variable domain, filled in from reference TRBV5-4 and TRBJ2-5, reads ETGVTQSPTHLIKTRGQQVTLRCSSQSGHNTVSWYQQALGQGPQFIFQYYREEENGRGNFPPRFSGLQFPNYSSELNVNALELDDSALYLCASSSIRGAIGETQYFGPGTRLLVL.

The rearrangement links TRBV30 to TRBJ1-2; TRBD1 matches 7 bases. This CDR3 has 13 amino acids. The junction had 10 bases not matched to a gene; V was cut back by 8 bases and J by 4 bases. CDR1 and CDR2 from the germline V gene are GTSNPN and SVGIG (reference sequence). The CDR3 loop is CAGNRGFSYGYTF. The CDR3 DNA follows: TGTGCCGGGAACAGGGGTTTTTCCTATGGCTACACCTTC.

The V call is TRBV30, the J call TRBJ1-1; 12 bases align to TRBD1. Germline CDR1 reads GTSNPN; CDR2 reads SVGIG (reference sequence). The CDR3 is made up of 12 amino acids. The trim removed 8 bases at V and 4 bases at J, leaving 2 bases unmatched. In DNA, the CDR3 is TGTGCCGGGACAGGGGGCACCACTGAAGCTTTCTTT. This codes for CAGTGGTTEAFF.

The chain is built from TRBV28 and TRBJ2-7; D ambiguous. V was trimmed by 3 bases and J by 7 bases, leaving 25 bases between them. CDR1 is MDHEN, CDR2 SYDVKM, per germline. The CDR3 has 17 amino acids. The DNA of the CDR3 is TGTGCCAGCAGTTTGTTTCGATTAGCTTCCCTCGGCCGGGAGCAGTACTTC. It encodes CASSLFRLASLGREQYF.

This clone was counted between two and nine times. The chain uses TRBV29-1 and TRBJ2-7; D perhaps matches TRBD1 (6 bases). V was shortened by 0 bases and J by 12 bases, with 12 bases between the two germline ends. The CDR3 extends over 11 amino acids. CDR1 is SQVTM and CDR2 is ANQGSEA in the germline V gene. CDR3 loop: CSVEENRARYF. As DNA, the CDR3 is TGCAGCGTTGAAGAGAACAGGGCAAGGTACTTC.

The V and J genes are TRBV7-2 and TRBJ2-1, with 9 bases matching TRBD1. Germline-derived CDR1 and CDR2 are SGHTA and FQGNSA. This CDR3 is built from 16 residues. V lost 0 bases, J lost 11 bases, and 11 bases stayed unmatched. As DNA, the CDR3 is TGTGCCAGCAGCTTAGCCTCAACAGGGGGCAATGTTAAGCAGTTCTTC. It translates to CASSLASTGGNVKQFF.

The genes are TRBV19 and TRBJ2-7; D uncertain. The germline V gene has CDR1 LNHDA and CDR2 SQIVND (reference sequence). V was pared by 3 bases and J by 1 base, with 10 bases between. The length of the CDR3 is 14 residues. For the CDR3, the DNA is TGTGCCAGTAGTATTAGGACCAATTCCTACGAGCAGTACTTC. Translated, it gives CASSIRTNSYEQYF.

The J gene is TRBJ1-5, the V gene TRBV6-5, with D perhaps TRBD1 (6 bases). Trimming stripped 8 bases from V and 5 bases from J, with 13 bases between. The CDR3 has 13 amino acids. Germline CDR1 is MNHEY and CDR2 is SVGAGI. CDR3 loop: CASRIGGDQPQHF. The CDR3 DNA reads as TGTGCCAGCCGGATAGGGGGAGATCAGCCCCAGCATTTT.

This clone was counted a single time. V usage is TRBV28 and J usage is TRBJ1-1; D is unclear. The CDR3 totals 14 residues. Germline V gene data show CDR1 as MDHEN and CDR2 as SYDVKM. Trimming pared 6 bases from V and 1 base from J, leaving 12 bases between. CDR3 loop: CASRSPWENTEAFF. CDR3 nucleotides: TGTGCCAGCAGGTCACCCTGGGAGAACACTGAAGCTTTCTTT.